A single sample is the source of the 26 T cell receptor beta chains below, sequenced in a study of blood T cell repertoires in COVID-19. Profiling relied on immunoSEQ multiplex PCR, and the TCRdb table lists in-frame clones only, not all of them. This sample yields about 140,000 clones, of which approximately 88% are seen a single time; more than 4.5% belongs to the top ten. The sample consisted of PBMCs or T cells enriched from blood (not recorded which). The receptors derive from a man aged 65-85 years who had been exposed to COVID-19.

The chain recombines TRBV7-2 with TRBJ2-2; TRBD1 might be the D (7 bases). Trimming pared 3 bases from V and 4 bases from J, leaving 21 bases between. The CDR3 is made up of 18 amino acids. CDR1 and CDR2 from the germline V gene are SGHTA and FQGNSA. DNA of the CDR3: TGTGCCAGCAGCTTTTGGGTGGAGGGGGCTTCGAGCACCGGGGAGCTGTTTTTT. Encoded protein: CASSFWVEGASSTGELFF.

This chain links TRBV15 with TRBJ1-5; D unclear. Trimming cost V 9 bases and J 0 bases, with 18 bases left between them. CDR3 length: 16 amino acids. The germline CDR1 and CDR2 sequences are LNHNV and YYDKDF (reference sequence). The CDR3, as DNA: TGTGCCACTAATCAATTTTCGCGGGTTAGCAATCAGCCCCAGCATTTT. Translated, it gives CATNQFSRVSNQPQHF.

The chain links TRBV7-9 to TRBJ1-5; TRBD1 agrees at 9 bases. CDR3 length: 19 residues. The ends lost 2 bases at V and 0 bases at J; junction bases unmatched: 11. Germline loops: CDR1 SEHNR, CDR2 FQNEAQ (reference sequence). CDR3 bases: TGTGCCAGCAGCTTAATCCCGGGACAGGGAACCTTTAGCAATCAGCCCCAGCATTTT. It translates to CASSLIPGQGTFSNQPQHF.

In its sample, this clone was seen a few times. The V call is TRBV25-1, the J call TRBJ2-2; a weak D match, TRBD1 (5 bases). Trimming pared 0 bases from V and 6 bases from J, leaving 8 bases between. The CDR3 is 14 residues long. Germline V gives CDR1 MGHDK, CDR2 SYGVNS. The CDR3: CASSEYREPGELFF. DNA for the CDR3: TGTGCCAGCAGTGAATACAGGGAACCCGGGGAGCTGTTTTTT.

The chain has TRBV19 and TRBJ2-7; 11 nucleotides line up with TRBD1. CDR1 is LNHDA, CDR2 SQIVND, per germline (reference sequence). V was pared by 5 bases and J by 3 bases, with 6 bases of the junction left unmatched. The CDR3 sequence is 15 residues long. The CDR3 DNA sequence: TGTGCCAGTAGTCTCCGGACAGGGGGCATCTACGAGCAGTACTTC. Translating it yields CASSLRTGGIYEQYF.

This clone was observed a few times. The chain links TRBV12-3 or TRBV12-4 to TRBJ2-1; D is uncertain. Deletions cut 6 bases from V and 6 bases from J, with 9 bases between. This CDR3 region has 12 residues. The CDR3 DNA reads TGTGCCAGCAGCCCCCTAGGCAATGAGCAGTTCTTC. Translation: CASSPLGNEQFF.

The rearrangement links TRBV28 to TRBJ1-1, with 9 bases identical to TRBD1. The CDR3 length is 17 residues. V was pared by 4 bases and J by 1 base, with 10 bases of the junction left unmatched. Germline CDR1 reads MDHEN; CDR2 reads SYDVKM. The CDR3 loop is CASSSLQGAIGNTEAFF. CDR3 DNA sequence: TGTGCCAGCAGTTCACTACAGGGGGCGATTGGGAACACTGAAGCTTTCTTT. Full variable domain (rest looked up from reference TRBV28 and TRBJ1-1): DVKVTQSSRYLVKRTGEKVFLECVQDMDHENMFWYRQDPGLGLRLIYFSYDVKMKEKGDIPEGYSVSREKKERFSLILESASTNQTSMYLCASSSLQGAIGNTEAFFGQGTRLTVV.

The chain has TRBV5-6 and TRBJ2-1; TRBD2 matches at 15 bases. Germline loops: CDR1 SGHDT, CDR2 YYEEEE. The CDR3 length is 17 residues. The J segment lost 2 bases and the V segment lost 5 bases, leaving 5 bases of the junction unmatched. CDR3 sequence: CASRAGLAGGPYNEQFF. DNA of the CDR3: TGTGCCAGCAGGGCGGGACTAGCGGGAGGTCCCTACAATGAGCAGTTCTTC.

As to this clone: This sample also contains other DNA sequences that code for the same CDR3. V usage is TRBV18 and J usage is TRBJ2-5; 9 bases are shared with TRBD1. The germline V gene encodes CDR1 KGHSH and CDR2 LQKENI. Trimming at V came to 4 bases and at J to 5 bases, leaving 5 bases not matched to a gene. This CDR3 contains 14 residues. The CDR3 here is CASSQNRGQETQYF. The DNA of the CDR3 is TGTGCCAGCTCACAAAACAGGGGGCAGGAGACCCAGTACTTC.

The chain uses TRBV2 and TRBJ1-2; weak D call: TRBD1 (5 bases). Germline CDR1 reads SNHLY; CDR2 reads FYNNEI. CDR3 length: 12 residues. Between the trimmed V and J ends, which lost 6 bases and 3 bases, there was a span of 8 bases. CDR3 loop: CASSGGYYGYTF. Written as DNA, the CDR3 is TGTGCCAGCAGCGGGGGTTACTATGGCTACACCTTC.

This chain joins TRBV28 and TRBJ1-1, with 7 bases lining up with TRBD1. The V gene end was trimmed by 4 bases and the J gene end by 0 bases; junction bases not matched to a gene: 8. This CDR3 is 16 amino acids long. CDR1 is MDHEN, CDR2 SYDVKM, per germline. The CDR3 nucleotides read TGTGCCAGCAGTTCAAGACAGGGACGGGTGAACACTGAAGCTTTCTTT. It codes for CASSSRQGRVNTEAFF.

The CDR3 region has the DNA TGTGCCAGCAGCTTACAGGGGGACTATGGCTACACCTTC. Amino acid sequence: CASSLQGDYGYTF. The chain is built from TRBV7-8 and TRBJ1-2, with 7 bases identical to TRBD1. The CDR3 covers 13 residues. The germline V gene encodes CDR1 SGHVS and CDR2 FQNEAQ. Unmatched junction bases numbered 0, after V lost 2 bases and J lost 3 bases.

J is TRBJ1-4 and V is TRBV2; D not certain. CDR1 and CDR2 from the germline V gene are SNHLY and FYNNEI. The CDR3 totals 13 residues. V shed 9 bases and J shed 7 bases, with 15 bases lying between them. CDR3 coding DNA: TGTGCCAGTCGCGGGGAGCAAGGTGAAAAACTGTTTTTT. This encodes CASRGEQGEKLFF.

The V and J genes are TRBV27 and TRBJ2-1; D possibly corresponds to TRBD1 (6 bases). The CDR3 sequence is 15 residues long. The germline CDR1 and CDR2 sequences are MNHEY and SMNVEV (reference sequence). V lost 6 bases and J lost 4, with 16 bases in between. CDR3 sequence: CASSYTGSPYNEQFF. CDR3 DNA sequence: TGTGCCAGCAGCTACACAGGGTCCCCTTACAATGAGCAGTTCTTC.

The chain couples TRBV5-4 to TRBJ2-2; weak D call: TRBD2 (5 bases). Germline V gene sequence: CDR1 SGHNT, CDR2 YYREEE (reference sequence). Deletions cut 3 bases from V and 4 bases from J, with 13 bases between. The CDR3 runs 15 residues. In nucleotides, the CDR3 is TGTGCCAGCAGCTGGAGGAGCGGCCCCACCGGGGAGCTGTTTTTT. It encodes CASSWRSGPTGELFF.

The CDR3 sequence: CSSGTGNKDTQYF. In nucleotides, the CDR3 is TGCAGCTCAGGGACAGGCAATAAAGATACGCAGTATTTT. V usage is TRBV29-1 and J usage is TRBJ2-3; TRBD1 agrees at 8 bases. Trimming removed 8 bases from V and 5 bases from J; junction bases left unmatched: 9. The germline V gene has CDR1 SQVTM and CDR2 ANQGSEA. The CDR3 is 13 residues long.

The chain couples TRBV13 to TRBJ2-7, with unresolved D. The germline V gene encodes CDR1 PRHDT and CDR2 FYEKMQ (reference sequence). CDR3 length: 15 amino acids. Trimming shortened V by 3 bases and J by 3 bases, and 15 bases separated the two germline ends. The CDR3 spells CASSFSIQNRYEQYF. CDR3 sequence (DNA): TGTGCCAGCAGCTTTTCGATACAGAACCGCTACGAGCAGTACTTC.

The DNA for the CDR3 is TGTGCCAGCAGCTTAGCCAGACAGGGAACAGATACGCAGTATTTT. It translates to CASSLARQGTDTQYF. The J gene is TRBJ2-3, the V gene TRBV7-9; 7 nucleotides line up with TRBD1. Germline V lookup: CDR1 SEHNR, CDR2 FQNEAQ (reference sequence). Trimming cost V 0 bases and J 3 bases; bases outside gene matches: 3. The CDR3 spans 15 residues.

The chain is built from TRBV27 and TRBJ1-2; a weak D match, TRBD1 (5 bases). The V gene's germline CDR1 is MNHEY and CDR2 SMNVEV (reference sequence). Trimming removed 8 bases from V and 2 bases from J, with 12 bases in between. This CDR3 has 13 residues. CDR3 loop: CASGDRQNYGYTF. The CDR3 coding sequence is TGTGCCAGCGGAGACCGACAGAACTATGGCTACACCTTC.

This clone was picked up one time. This sequence joins TRBV5-1 and TRBJ2-7; 7 bases are a match to TRBD2. CDR1 and CDR2 from the germline V gene are SGHRS and YFSETQ. There are 14 residues in the CDR3. With 2 bases clipped from V and 4 bases from J, the junction kept 6 bases outside the gene matches. The CDR3 nucleotides are TGCGCCAGCAGCTTCCTCCCAGCGGGGTACGAGCAGTACTTC. Residues: CASSFLPAGYEQYF. Drawing the rest from reference TRBV5-1 and TRBJ2-7, the complete variable domain is KAGVTQTPRYLIKTRGQQVTLSCSPISGHRSVSWYQQTPGQGLQFLFEYFSETQRNKGNFPGRFSGRQFSNSRSEMNVSTLELGDSALYLCASSFLPAGYEQYFGPGTRLTVT.

The chain has TRBV6-2 or TRBV6-3 and TRBJ1-1; 8 bases agree with TRBD1. This CDR3 has 15 residues. V gave up 7 bases and J gave up 6 bases; unmatched junction bases: 13. Germline CDR1 and CDR2: MNHEY and SVGEGT. The CDR3 loop reads CASTPRPGGAPEAFF. The DNA of the CDR3 is TGTGCCAGCACCCCTAGGCCAGGGGGCGCCCCTGAAGCTTTCTTT.

The chain uses TRBV5-4 and TRBJ1-2; 8 bases fit TRBD1. This CDR3 spans 15 amino acids. From germline, CDR1 is SGHNT and CDR2 YYREEE (reference sequence). The V and J ends lost 3 bases and 2 bases, in that order; junction bases with no gene match: 6. The DNA for the CDR3 is TGTGCCAGCAGCTCACCGGACAGGGCGAACTATGGCTACACCTTC. Its translation is CASSSPDRANYGYTF.

The chain employs TRBV27 and TRBJ2-7, with D possibly being TRBD1 (6 bases). The germline V gene encodes CDR1 MNHEY and CDR2 SMNVEV (reference sequence). V was clipped by 8 bases and J by 3 bases, with 20 bases between them. The CDR3 has 15 amino acids. The CDR3 nucleotides read TGTGCCAGCCGATTTCGCCCCTCGGACAGCTACGAGCAGTACTTC. It is translated as CASRFRPSDSYEQYF.

V usage is TRBV11-3 and J usage is TRBJ1-1; 7 bases line up with TRBD1. CDR1 is SGHNT, CDR2 YENEEA, per germline. V gave up 3 bases and J gave up 1 base; unmatched junction bases: 2. The CDR3 runs to 14 residues. The CDR3 DNA reads as TGTGCCAGCAGCTTGGGACAGCCGAACACTGAAGCTTTCTTT. It codes for CASSLGQPNTEAFF.

This chain connects TRBV28 to TRBJ1-2; 12 positions match TRBD1. Germline CDR1 MDHEN, CDR2 SYDVKM. The length of the CDR3 is 15 residues. V lost 6 bases and J lost 7; bases outside the gene matches: 9. The CDR3 nucleotides are TGTGCCAGCAGCGCCAGCGGGACAGGGGGCGCTGGCTACACCTTC. Translating it yields CASSASGTGGAGYTF.

The chain uses TRBV6-5 and TRBJ1-2; D may be TRBD1 (6 bases). V shed 5 bases and J shed 8 bases, with 15 bases lying between them. CDR3 size: 13 residues. Germline V lookup: CDR1 MNHEY, CDR2 SVGAGI. This CDR3 reads CASSPQGFRGYTF. The CDR3 DNA follows: TGTGCCAGCAGTCCACAGGGATTTCGAGGCTACACCTTC.